These 18 T cell receptor beta chains came from one sample sequenced in a study of blood T cell repertoires in COVID-19. Produced via immunoSEQ multiplex PCR; TCRdb's table is partial and in-frame only. This sample yields 200,000 to 250,000 clones, of which roughly 90% are seen a single time; around 2.9% belongs to the top ten. Sequencing was performed on peripheral blood. Receptors originate from a woman in her sixties or seventies with acute or convalescent COVID-19.

The gene calls are TRBV4-2 and TRBJ2-1, with D unresolved. Trimming left V 4 bases short and J 8 bases short, with 15 bases between. This CDR3 has 14 residues. CDR1 is LGHNA, CDR2 YNFKEQ, per germline. CDR3 residues: CASSLRLPLDEQFF. The CDR3 region has the DNA TGTGCCAGCAGCCTAAGACTTCCCTTGGATGAGCAGTTCTTC.

The V call is TRBV7-2, the J call TRBJ2-3; D may be TRBD2 (6 bases). Germline V gene sequence: CDR1 SGHTA, CDR2 FQGNSA. The CDR3 consists of 16 residues. V lost 5 bases to trimming and J lost 4 bases, with 19 bases between them. CDR3 in DNA: TGTGCCAGCAGCCTAGGGGCGGGAAGGGGCCCAGATACGCAGTATTTT. This translates into CASSLGAGRGPDTQYF. The complete variable domain, with remaining parts taken from reference TRBV7-2 and TRBJ2-3, reads GAGVSQSPSNKVTEKGKDVELRCDPISGHTALYWYRQSLGQGLEFLIYFQGNSAPDKSGLPSDRFSAERTGGSVSTLTIQRTQQEDSAVYLCASSLGAGRGPDTQYFGPGTRLTVL.

This chain joins TRBV5-1 and TRBJ1-2; D remains unclear. The CDR3 has 13 amino acids. The V gene lost 2 bases and the J gene lost 3 bases, with 8 bases spanning the gap. Germline CDR1 reads SGHRS; CDR2 reads YFSETQ. This CDR3 is CASSLSSDYGYTF. CDR3 coding DNA: TGCGCCAGCAGCTTATCGTCGGACTATGGCTACACCTTC.

Only one count was recorded for this clone. The chain uses TRBV3-1 (or the pseudogene TRBV3-2) and TRBJ1-2, with 10 bases fitting TRBD1. Trimming at V came to 1 base and at J to 7 bases, leaving 6 bases not matched to a gene. The germline V gene has CDR1 LGHDT and CDR2 YNNKEL (reference sequence). This CDR3 is built from 15 residues. The CDR3 spells CASSQGTGGRSGYTF. The CDR3 DNA sequence: TGTGCCAGCAGCCAAGGGACAGGGGGGCGAAGTGGCTACACCTTC.

Only one count was recorded for this clone. The rearrangement uses TRBV4-2 and TRBJ1-5, with D hard to call. Trimming cost V 0 bases and J 6 bases, with 6 bases left between them. The CDR3 totals 13 residues. Germline CDR1 LGHNA, CDR2 YNFKEQ. The CDR3 sequence is CASSQEEGQPQHF. In nucleotides, the CDR3 is TGTGCCAGCAGCCAAGAAGAGGGTCAGCCCCAGCATTTT.

The chain combines TRBV9 with TRBJ1-1, with 7 bases identical to TRBD1. The CDR3 consists of 16 residues. Germline loops: CDR1 SGDLS, CDR2 YYNGEE. J was trimmed by 7 bases and V by 3 bases; bases with no gene match: 15. The CDR3 coding sequence is TGTGCCAGCAGCGAACCCCCGGGACAGCCATACGTTGAAGCTTTCTTT. It specifies CASSEPPGQPYVEAFF.

This rearrangement joins TRBV9 to TRBJ1-4, with TRBD1 matching over 8 bases. J was trimmed by 12 bases and V by 3 bases; bases with no gene match: 7. Germline V gene data show CDR1 as SGDLS and CDR2 as YYNGEE. This CDR3 comprises 13 residues. CDR3 in DNA: TGTGCCAGCAGCGCCCTCGAGACAGGGGAACTGTTTTTT. Encoded protein: CASSALETGELFF. Full variable domain (remainder filled in from reference TRBV9 and TRBJ1-4): DSGVTQTPKHLITATGQRVTLRCSPRSGDLSVYWYQQSLDQGLQFLIQYYNGEERAKGNILERFSAQQFPDLHSELNLSSLELGDSALYFCASSALETGELFFGSGTQLSVL.

This clone was counted a few times. The chain joins TRBV19 to TRBJ2-1; 8 bases line up with TRBD2. V shed 3 bases and J 1 base; nucleotides not matched to a gene: 5. This CDR3 is built from 16 residues. Germline CDR1 and CDR2: LNHDA and SQIVND (reference sequence). The CDR3 DNA reads as TGTGCCAGTAGTATTGGTAGCGGGGAATCCTACAATGAGCAGTTCTTC. Translated: CASSIGSGESYNEQFF.

CDR3 coding DNA: TGTGCCAGTCAACAGGGTCCGGTGGAGACCCAGTACTTC. Translated, it gives CASQQGPVETQYF. The chain joins TRBV7-6 to TRBJ2-5, with TRBD1 as a possible D gene (6 bases). The CDR3 is made up of 13 amino acids. Deletions cut 9 bases from V and 5 bases from J, with 16 bases between. Germline V gives CDR1 SGHVS, CDR2 FNYEAQ. Drawing the rest from reference TRBV7-6 and TRBJ2-5, the complete variable domain is GAGVSQSPRYKVTKRGQDVALRCDPISGHVSLYWYRQALGQGPEFLTYFNYEAQQDKSGLPNDRFSAERPEGSISTLTIQRTEQRDSAMYRCASQQGPVETQYFGPGTRLLVL.

CDR3 bases: TGTGCCAGTAGTATCGGGAATCGGGGCAATGAGCAGTTCTTC. Encoded protein: CASSIGNRGNEQFF. V is TRBV19 and J is TRBJ2-1, with a possible D match to TRBD2 (5 bases). Germline CDR1 LNHDA, CDR2 SQIVND (reference sequence). Trimming cost V 3 bases and J 6 bases, with 12 bases left between them. The CDR3 is made up of 14 amino acids.

This chain connects TRBV11-2 to TRBJ1-5, with 7 bases aligning to TRBD1. The CDR3 is made up of 16 amino acids. Germline V gene lookup returns CDR1 SGHAT and CDR2 FQNNGV. The V segment lost 3 bases and the J segment 0 bases; nucleotides outside the gene matches: 5. The CDR3, as DNA: TGTGCCAGCAGCTTGGGCAGGGACAGTAGCAATCAGCCCCAGCATTTT. Encoded protein: CASSLGRDSSNQPQHF.

The CDR3 spells CASSQGGRAPYNEQFF. The DNA for the CDR3 is TGCGCCAGCAGCCAGGGTGGGAGGGCCCCCTACAATGAGCAGTTCTTC. This chain connects TRBV4-1 to TRBJ2-1; 7 bases are shared with TRBD2. The CDR3 spans 16 residues. With 3 bases clipped from V and 2 bases from J, the junction kept 7 bases outside the gene matches. Germline V CDR1 and CDR2: MGHRA, YSYEKL.

V is TRBV19 and J is TRBJ1-3, with 9 bases fitting TRBD1. In germline, CDR1 is LNHDA, CDR2 SQIVND (reference sequence). This CDR3 has 14 amino acids. V was clipped by 9 bases and J by 4 bases; unmatched bases: 7. The CDR3 bases are TGTGCCAGCAACCGGGACAGGGCCGGAAACACCATATATTTT. Translated: CASNRDRAGNTIYF. Based on the CDR3 plus reference TRBV19 and TRBJ1-3, the full variable domain is DGGITQSPKYLFRKEGQNVTLSCEQNLNHDAMYWYRQDPGQGLRLIYYSQIVNDFQKGDIAEGYSVSREKKESFPLTVTSAQKNPTAFYLCASNRDRAGNTIYFGEGSWLTVV.

This clone was observed once. The V and J genes are TRBV3-1 (or the pseudogene TRBV3-2) and TRBJ2-7, with a tentative D call TRBD2 (5 bases). This CDR3 contains 17 residues. Deletions cut 2 bases from V and 1 base from J, with 18 bases between. The germline CDR1 and CDR2 sequences are LGHDT and YNNKEL (reference sequence). The CDR3 nucleotides read TGTGCCAGCAGCCAACTACCGGACGGGGTAGGGTCCTACGAGCAGTACTTC. Amino acids: CASSQLPDGVGSYEQYF.

The V and J genes are TRBV25-1 and TRBJ2-5; weak D call: TRBD1 (6 bases). Trimming removed 5 bases from V and 2 bases from J, with 18 bases in between. The CDR3 sequence is 16 residues long. Germline values: CDR1 MGHDK, CDR2 SYGVNS. This CDR3 is CASSSPPGTTQETQYF. The CDR3 coding sequence is TGTGCCAGCAGTTCCCCCCCTGGGACAACTCAAGAGACCCAGTACTTC. Combining the CDR3 with reference TRBV25-1 and TRBJ2-5 gives the whole variable domain EADIYQTPRYLVIGTGKKITLECSQTMGHDKMYWYQQDPGMELHLIHYSYGVNSTEKGDLSSESTVSRIRTEHFPLTLESARPSHTSQYLCASSSPPGTTQETQYFGPGTRLLVL.

This chain connects TRBV19 to TRBJ1-2; 7 bases are shared with TRBD1. The CDR3 contains 13 residues. Germline CDR1 LNHDA, CDR2 SQIVND (reference sequence). Trimming at V came to 5 bases and at J to 2 bases, leaving 2 bases not matched to a gene. CDR3 bases: TGTGCCAGTAGTGTGGGACAGAACTATGGCTACACCTTC. Translating it yields CASSVGQNYGYTF.

Here the CDR3 DNA reads TGTGCCAGCAGCTTAGGACAGGGCCGAGGCCGAAACATTCAGTACTTC. This gives the protein CASSLGQGRGRNIQYF. V and J are TRBV7-2 and TRBJ2-4; 7 positions agree with TRBD1. This CDR3 region has 16 residues. Germline lookup yields CDR1 SGHTA and CDR2 FQGNSA. The ends lost 1 base at V and 6 bases at J; junction bases unmatched: 9. Using reference TRBV7-2 and TRBJ2-4 for the parts outside the CDR3, the full variable domain is GAGVSQSPSNKVTEKGKDVELRCDPISGHTALYWYRQSLGQGLEFLIYFQGNSAPDKSGLPSDRFSAERTGGSVSTLTIQRTQQEDSAVYLCASSLGQGRGRNIQYFGAGTRLSVL.

V gene TRBV11-2 combines with J gene TRBJ2-5; a weak D match, TRBD1 (6 bases). The V gene's germline CDR1 is SGHAT and CDR2 FQNNGV. The CDR3 has 13 residues. V was cut by 5 bases and J by 5 bases, with 12 bases left in between. CDR3 amino acids: CASSPGVLETQYF. As DNA, the CDR3 is TGTGCCAGCAGCCCAGGGGTGTTGGAGACCCAGTACTTC.